Shown below are 6 T cell receptor beta chains from a single sample sequenced in a study of control samples from healthy donors and cancer patients. Assay used: immunoSEQ multiplex PCR; TCRdb lists only in-frame clones, some missing. The repertoire shows about 200,000 clones; the top ten hold around 2%. Sequenced material: blood. The receptors were sampled from a woman aged 25 to 39 in good health.

This chain joins TRBV27 and TRBJ2-3, with 8 nucleotides matching TRBD1. There are 15 residues in the CDR3. Germline V gives CDR1 MNHEY, CDR2 SMNVEV (reference sequence). V shed 2 bases, J shed 4 bases, and the junction held 5 bases outside the gene matches. CDR3 region: CASSLRTGSADTQYF. The CDR3 DNA reads as TGTGCCAGCAGTTTACGGACAGGGAGTGCAGATACGCAGTATTTT.

The chain links TRBV27 to TRBJ1-2, with 7 nucleotides matching TRBD1. CDR3 length: 13 residues. CDR1 is MNHEY, CDR2 SMNVEV, per germline (reference sequence). After removal of 1 base from V and 6 bases from J, the junction contained 2 bases not matched to a gene. The CDR3 loop is CASSLLDRNGYTF. The CDR3 region has the DNA TGTGCCAGCAGTTTATTGGACAGGAATGGCTACACCTTC.

The chain links TRBV6-1 to TRBJ1-6, with 9 bases fitting TRBD1. This CDR3 contains 17 residues. Germline CDR1 MNHNS, CDR2 SASEGT. Losses at the gene ends were 0 bases for V and 7 bases for J; bases not matched to a gene: 7. Written as DNA, the CDR3 is TGTGCCAGCAGTGAAGCCAGGACAGGGGTTGGCAATTCACCCCTCCACTTT. Residues: CASSEARTGVGNSPLHF.

The chain links TRBV6-5 to TRBJ1-6; 9 bases align to TRBD1. There are 14 residues in the CDR3. The V gene end was trimmed by 4 bases and the J gene end by 10 bases; junction bases not matched to a gene: 5. In germline, CDR1 is MNHEY, CDR2 SVGAGI. As DNA, the CDR3 is TGTGCCAGCAGTTCGGGACAGGGTTACTCACCCCTCCACTTT. Translation: CASSSGQGYSPLHF.

The chain combines TRBV11-2 with TRBJ1-6, with no clear D. Trimming shortened V by 5 bases and J by 9 bases, and 5 bases separated the two germline ends. CDR3 length equals 11 residues. Germline V gene sequence: CDR1 SGHAT, CDR2 FQNNGV. CDR3 amino acids: CASSRASPLHF. The DNA for the CDR3 is TGTGCCAGCAGCCGCGCTTCACCCCTCCACTTT.

The chain has TRBV7-6 and TRBJ1-2; TRBD1 matches at 7 bases. Unmatched junction bases numbered 6, after V lost 1 base and J lost 4 bases. The germline CDR1 and CDR2 sequences are SGHVS and FNYEAQ. The CDR3 has 15 amino acids. The CDR3 reads CASSLEGTAFYGYTF. The CDR3 DNA follows: TGTGCCAGCAGCTTAGAGGGGACAGCTTTCTATGGCTACACCTTC.